A single sample is the source of the 21 T cell receptor beta chains below, sequenced in a study of blood T cell repertoires in COVID-19. Here immunoSEQ multiplex PCR was the method, and the copy in TCRdb shows in-frame clones only, minus some. This table has roughly 100,000 clones, 87% appearing once. The sequencing input was peripheral blood. These receptors originate from a human donor in a cohort sampled during active COVID-19.

The genes are TRBV10-3 and TRBJ2-3, with 10 bases matching TRBD2. This CDR3 has 13 residues. V lost 8 bases to trimming and J lost 1 base; unmatched junction nucleotides: 0. Germline CDR1 ENHRY, CDR2 SYGVKD. CDR3 in amino acids: CAILAGGTDTQYF. CDR3 coding DNA: TGTGCCATCCTAGCGGGGGGCACAGATACGCAGTATTTT.

The CDR3 DNA follows: TGTGCCAGCAGCACCGGGACAGGGGGCTACAATGAGCAGTTCTTC. It codes for CASSTGTGGYNEQFF. This chain connects TRBV7-9 to TRBJ2-1; 11 bases fit TRBD1. The J segment lost 3 bases and the V segment lost 5 bases, leaving 3 bases of the junction unmatched. This CDR3 has 15 residues. Germline values: CDR1 SEHNR, CDR2 FQNEAQ (reference sequence).

The chain has TRBV19 and TRBJ1-2; D might be TRBD1 (6 bases). Germline CDR1 and CDR2: LNHDA and SQIVND (reference sequence). The CDR3 is 15 amino acids. V lost 3 bases, J lost 4 bases, and 15 bases lay in between. DNA of the CDR3: TGTGCCAGTAGTATGGGGACATTCGGGTCCTATGGCTACACCTTC. This sequence encodes CASSMGTFGSYGYTF.

In this sample, this clone turned up once. J is TRBJ2-7 and V is TRBV28; 9 nucleotides line up with TRBD1. The CDR3 extends over 15 amino acids. The V gene end was trimmed by 6 bases and the J gene end by 5 bases; junction bases not matched to a gene: 11. The germline CDR1 and CDR2 sequences are MDHEN and SYDVKM. The CDR3: CASSSLGTGNHEQYF. CDR3 nucleotides: TGTGCCAGCAGCTCACTGGGGACAGGGAACCACGAGCAGTACTTC.

This chain's CDR3 is CASSASVWTVSYNEQFF. As DNA, the CDR3 is TGTGCCAGCAGCGCCTCGGTATGGACAGTCTCCTACAATGAGCAGTTCTTC. The chain couples TRBV2 to TRBJ2-1, with D possibly being TRBD1 (6 bases). Germline lookup yields CDR1 SNHLY and CDR2 FYNNEI. The germline V and J ends were trimmed by 6 bases and 0 bases, with 18 bases remaining between them. The CDR3 runs to 17 residues.

The J gene is TRBJ1-6, the V gene TRBV5-1; D unclear. Trimming pared 3 bases from V and 0 bases from J, leaving 13 bases between. The germline gives CDR1 SGHRS, CDR2 YFSETQ. The CDR3 spans 17 residues. The DNA for the CDR3 is TGCGCCAGCAGCTCGGCGGGTGCGAGCTCCTATAATTCACCCCTCCACTTT. This translates into CASSSAGASSYNSPLHF.

This clone was recorded once. The J gene is TRBJ2-1, the V gene TRBV13, with D possibly matching TRBD2 (6 bases). The germline V gene encodes CDR1 PRHDT and CDR2 FYEKMQ (reference sequence). The CDR3 totals 12 residues. Trimming left V 4 bases short and J 7 bases short, with 8 bases between. Written as DNA, the CDR3 is TGTGCCAGCAGCTCACGGGGGAATGAGCAGTTCTTC. It codes for CASSSRGNEQFF.

V usage is TRBV28 and J usage is TRBJ2-2, with D possibly TRBD1 on 6 matching bases. The germline V gene encodes CDR1 MDHEN and CDR2 SYDVKM. V was clipped by 10 bases and J by 4 bases, with 13 bases between them. The CDR3 contains 13 residues. CDR3 sequence: CATGQIPTGELFF. The CDR3, as DNA: TGTGCCACTGGACAGATACCCACCGGGGAGCTGTTTTTT. The full variable domain, completed using reference TRBV28 and TRBJ2-2, is DVKVTQSSRYLVKRTGEKVFLECVQDMDHENMFWYRQDPGLGLRLIYFSYDVKMKEKGDIPEGYSVSREKKERFSLILESASTNQTSMYLCATGQIPTGELFFGEGSRLTVL.

The CDR3 loop reads CASSLGTGANYGYTF. The CDR3 DNA follows: TGTGCCAGCTCGTTGGGGACAGGGGCGAACTATGGCTACACCTTC. The V and J genes are TRBV7-9 and TRBJ1-2, with 10 bases fitting TRBD1. This CDR3 is 15 amino acids long. Germline CDR1 and CDR2: SEHNR and FQNEAQ (reference sequence). V lost 8 bases to trimming and J lost 2 bases; unmatched junction nucleotides: 8.

The rearrangement uses TRBV7-3 and TRBJ2-7; 12 nucleotides agree with TRBD2. CDR1 is SGHTA and CDR2 is FQGTGA in the germline V gene. V shed 2 bases and J 5 bases; nucleotides not matched to a gene: 10. This CDR3 spans 17 amino acids. CDR3 residues: CASSLSPGLAGYDEQYF. In nucleotides, the CDR3 is TGTGCCAGCAGCTTATCCCCTGGACTAGCGGGGTATGACGAGCAGTACTTC.

CDR3 DNA: TGCGCCAGCAGCCAAAGTCGAACTAGCGCAGATACGCAGTATTTT. This gives the protein CASSQSRTSADTQYF. The chain uses TRBV4-1 and TRBJ2-3; 7 bases line up with TRBD2. With V trimmed by 2 bases and J by 4 bases, 6 bases remained unmatched. This CDR3 has 15 amino acids. In germline, CDR1 is MGHRA, CDR2 YSYEKL.

This clone occurred a few times. The chain links TRBV4-1 to TRBJ1-2; D is possibly TRBD1 (6 bases). CDR1 is MGHRA and CDR2 is YSYEKL in the germline V gene. This CDR3 comprises 14 residues. Trimming took 1 base from V and 5 from J, leaving 11 bases between them. The CDR3 nucleotides are TGCGCCAGCAGCCAAGGGGGGGGACAATATGGCTACACCTTC. Translated, it gives CASSQGGGQYGYTF.

The chain couples TRBV24-1 to TRBJ2-5; 9 bases agree with TRBD2. The CDR3 runs 16 residues. After removal of 0 bases from V and 3 bases from J, the junction contained 4 bases not matched to a gene. Germline values: CDR1 KGHDR, CDR2 SFDVKD. CDR3 region: CATSDLRASGKETQYF. The CDR3 bases are TGTGCCACCAGTGATTTGCGGGCTAGCGGGAAAGAGACCCAGTACTTC.

The chain recombines TRBV7-8 with TRBJ2-3; 11 bases are a match to TRBD1. The CDR3 runs to 14 residues. Losses at the gene ends were 5 bases for V and 14 bases for J; bases not matched to a gene: 12. The germline CDR1 and CDR2 sequences are SGHVS and FQNEAQ. Here the CDR3 reads CASSPGQGALGGYF. Here the CDR3 DNA reads TGTGCCAGCAGCCCCGGACAGGGGGCGTTGGGGGGGTATTTT.

The J gene is TRBJ2-3, the V gene TRBV4-2, with TRBD2 matching 10 bases. The CDR3 is made up of 16 amino acids. Germline loops: CDR1 LGHNA, CDR2 YNFKEQ. V lost 3 bases, J lost 2 bases, and 5 bases stayed unmatched. CDR3 in DNA: TGTGCCAGCAGCCAGGGACTAGCGATGAACACAGATACGCAGTATTTT. Its protein is CASSQGLAMNTDTQYF.

The gene calls are TRBV7-9 and TRBJ2-6, with TRBD2 matching over 13 bases. Germline CDR1 SEHNR, CDR2 FQNEAQ (reference sequence). With V trimmed by 2 bases and J by 2 bases, 6 bases remained unmatched. The CDR3 spans 19 residues. CDR3 coding DNA: TGTGCCAGCAGCTTATTACTAGCGGGAGGGCTAGCTGGGGCCAACGTCCTGACTTTC. Its translation is CASSLLLAGGLAGANVLTF.

This clone was found once. This rearrangement joins TRBV7-8 to TRBJ2-1; 10 bases align to TRBD2. CDR1 and CDR2 (germline): SGHVS, FQNEAQ. CDR3 size: 14 residues. V was clipped by 6 bases and J by 7 bases; unmatched bases: 6. The CDR3 here is CASSPGTSENEQFF. CDR3 nucleotides: TGTGCCAGCAGTCCCGGGACTAGCGAAAATGAGCAGTTCTTC.

This clone was seen once. One end of the junction is discordant with germline, which a read error may explain. This sequence joins TRBV7-6 and TRBJ2-7; perhaps TRBD2 as D (5 bases). From germline, CDR1 is SGHVS and CDR2 FNYEAQ. This CDR3 contains 16 residues. Written as DNA, the CDR3 is TGTGCCAGCAGCTTAGTTTCTGCGGGCTATACCTACGAGCAGTGCTTC. It yields the protein CASSLVSAGYTYEQCF.

This chain uses TRBV15 with TRBJ2-5, with 7 bases identical to TRBD2. V trimming: 0 bases; J trimming: 2 bases; junction bases outside the gene matches: 9. Germline values: CDR1 LNHNV, CDR2 YYDKDF (reference sequence). The CDR3 extends over 17 amino acids. The CDR3 here is CATSRDRWGGRQETQYF. CDR3 DNA: TGTGCCACCAGCAGAGACAGGTGGGGGGGAAGGCAAGAGACCCAGTACTTC.

This sequence joins TRBV24-1 and TRBJ1-4; perhaps TRBD1 as D (5 bases). V was cut by 3 bases and J by 0 bases, with 19 bases left in between. The CDR3 is 19 amino acids. Germline CDR1 is KGHDR and CDR2 is SFDVKD. The CDR3 DNA follows: TGTGCCACCAGTGATCCGCAGGGTAGGATCCCTACAACTAATGAAAAACTGTTTTTT. Translating it yields CATSDPQGRIPTTNEKLFF.

The chain recombines TRBV12-5 with TRBJ1-1; 9 bases align to TRBD1. The CDR3 totals 16 residues. V lost 0 bases and J lost 1; bases outside the gene matches: 3. Germline loops: CDR1 LGHNT, CDR2 FRNRAP. Here the CDR3 DNA reads TGTGCTAGTGGTTTGGTCCGGGACAGGGCGAACACTGAAGCTTTCTTT. Its protein product is CASGLVRDRANTEAFF.